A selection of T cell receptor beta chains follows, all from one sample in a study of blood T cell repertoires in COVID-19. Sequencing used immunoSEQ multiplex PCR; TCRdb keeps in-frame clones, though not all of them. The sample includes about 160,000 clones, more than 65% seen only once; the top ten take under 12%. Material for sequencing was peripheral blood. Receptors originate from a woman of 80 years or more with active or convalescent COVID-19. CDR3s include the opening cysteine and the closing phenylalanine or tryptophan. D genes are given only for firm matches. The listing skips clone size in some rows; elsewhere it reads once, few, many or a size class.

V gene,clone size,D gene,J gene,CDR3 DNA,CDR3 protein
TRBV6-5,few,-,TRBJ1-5,TGTGCCAGCAGTTATCGGGAGAATCAGCCCCAGCATTTT,CASSYRENQPQHF
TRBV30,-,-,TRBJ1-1,TGTGCCTGGAGCAGGAGGACTGAAGCTTTCTTT,CAWSRRTEAFF
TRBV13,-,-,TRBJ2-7,TGTGCCAGCAGCTTAAGCAGGGACTACGAGCAGTACTTC,CASSLSRDYEQYF
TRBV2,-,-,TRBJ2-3,TGTGCCAGCGTCCCCTTCTTGTCAGATACGCAGTATTTT,CASVPFLSDTQYF
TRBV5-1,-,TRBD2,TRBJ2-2,TGCGCCAGCCAAATGACTAGCGGGAGAAGCGGGGAGCTGTTTTTT,CASQMTSGRSGELFF
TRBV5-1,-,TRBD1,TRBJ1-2,TGCGCCAGCAGCCCCACAGGGGGTATCAACTATGGCTACACCTTC,CASSPTGGINYGYTF
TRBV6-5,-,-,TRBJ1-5,TGTGCCAGCATTCCAGGACAGACTAATCAGCCCCAGCATTTT,CASIPGQTNQPQHF
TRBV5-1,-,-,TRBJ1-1,TGCGCCAGCAGCTTGGAGAACTCCAGGGACACTGAAGCTTTCTTT,CASSLENSRDTEAFF
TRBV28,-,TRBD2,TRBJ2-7,TGTGCCAGCATTTCCAGCGGGAGTGCCTACGAGCAGTACTTC,CASISSGSAYEQYF
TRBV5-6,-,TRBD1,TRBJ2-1,TGTGCCAGCAGCTTTGACAGGGTCGCTTACAATGAGCAGTTCTTC,CASSFDRVAYNEQFF
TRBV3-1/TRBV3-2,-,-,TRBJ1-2,TGTGCCAGCAGCCTTGGAGGGTCTTACTATGGCTACACCTTC,CASSLGGSYYGYTF
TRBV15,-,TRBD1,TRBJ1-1,TGTGCCACCAGCATTACAGGGGGCCGAACTGAAGCTTTCTTT,CATSITGGRTEAFF
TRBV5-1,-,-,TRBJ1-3,TGCGCCAGCAGCCAGCAGGGGAAGAGCTCTGGAAACACCATATATTTT,CASSQQGKSSGNTIYF
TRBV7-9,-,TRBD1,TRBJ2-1,TGTGCCAGCAGCTCCTGGACAGGCAACAATGAGCAGTTCTTC,CASSSWTGNNEQFF
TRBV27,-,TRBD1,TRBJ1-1,TGTGCCAGCAGTCCAGCCGGGACAGCGGAAGAAGCTTTCTTT,CASSPAGTAEEAFF
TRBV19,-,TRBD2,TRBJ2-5,TGTGCCACCGGGGCGGGGCGGGGGACCCCTTTCCAAGAGACCCAGTACTTC,CATGAGRGTPFQETQYF
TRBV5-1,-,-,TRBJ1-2,TGCGCCAGCAGCTCTGGGGCGGGGGGCCGGTATGGCTACACCTTC,CASSSGAGGRYGYTF
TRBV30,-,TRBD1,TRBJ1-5,TGTGCCTGGAGCGCGGACAGGGGGATAGTGAGCAATCAGCCCCAGCATTTT,CAWSADRGIVSNQPQHF
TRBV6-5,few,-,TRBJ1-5,TGTGCCAGCAGTTACGGGGCAGGGAATCAGCCCCAGCATTTT,CASSYGAGNQPQHF
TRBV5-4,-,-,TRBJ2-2,TGTGCCAGCAGCTCAAATACAGGGTTCACCGGGGAGCTGTTTTTT,CASSSNTGFTGELFF
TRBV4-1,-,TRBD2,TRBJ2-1,TGCGCCAGCAGCCCTAGACTAGCGGGAAGGGGTAATGAGCAGTTCTTC,CASSPRLAGRGNEQFF
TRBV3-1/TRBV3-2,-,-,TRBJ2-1,TGTGCCAGCAGCCAAGAGGGACTTTACAATGAGCAGTTCTTC,CASSQEGLYNEQFF
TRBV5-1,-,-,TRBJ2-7,TGCGCCAGCAGCTTGGGACTGGGGCTTCAGTACGAGCAGTACTTC,CASSLGLGLQYEQYF
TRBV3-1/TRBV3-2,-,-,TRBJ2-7,TGTGCCAGCAACCCGAGCGCGAGCCCCTACGAGCAGTACTTC,CASNPSASPYEQYF
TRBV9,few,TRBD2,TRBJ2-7,TGTGCCAGCAGCCCTCTAGCGGGGTTCTCCTACGAGCAGTACTTC,CASSPLAGFSYEQYF
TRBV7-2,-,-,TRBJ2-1,TGTGCCAGCAGCTTACGAGATAATATGATCAATGAGCAGTTCTTC,CASSLRDNMINEQFF
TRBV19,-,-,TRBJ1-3,TGTGCCAGTAGTAAGGGGCCTGGAAACACCATATATTTT,CASSKGPGNTIYF
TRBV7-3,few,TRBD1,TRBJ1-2,TGTGCCAGCAGCTCCCAGACAGGGGGCGTAGGCTACACCTTC,CASSSQTGGVGYTF
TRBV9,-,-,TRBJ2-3,TGTGCCAGCACCTCGGACACGGGTTGGAATACGCAGTATTTT,CASTSDTGWNTQYF
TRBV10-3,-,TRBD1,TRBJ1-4,TGTGCCATCAGTGACCAAGGGACAGCAACTAATGAAAAACTGTTTTTT,CAISDQGTATNEKLFF
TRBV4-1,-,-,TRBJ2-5,TGCGCCAGCAGCCAAGTAAACTTAATGTTGGAGACCCAGTACTTC,CASSQVNLMLETQYF
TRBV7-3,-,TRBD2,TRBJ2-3,TGTGCCAGCAGCTTAACGAAAGGGGGGCCAGCGGGAGCGAGCGCAGATACGCAGTATTTT,CASSLTKGGPAGASADTQYF
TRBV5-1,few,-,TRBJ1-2,TGCGCCAGCAGCTCCCGGACATCCCCCGGTGGCTACACCTTC,CASSSRTSPGGYTF
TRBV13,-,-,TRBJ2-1,TGTGCCAGCAGCTTATCACGGTACAATGAGCAGTTCTTC,CASSLSRYNEQFF
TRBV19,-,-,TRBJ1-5,TGTGCCAGTAGTATTTACAATCAGCCCCAGCATTTT,CASSIYNQPQHF
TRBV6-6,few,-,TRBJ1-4,TGTGCCAGCACCCCCCGGGAAGCTAATGAAAAACTGTTTTTT,CASTPREANEKLFF
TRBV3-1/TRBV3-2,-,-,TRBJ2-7,TGTGCCAGCAGCCACCCGGGGGACGAGCAGTACTTC,CASSHPGDEQYF
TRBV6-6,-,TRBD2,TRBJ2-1,TGTGCCAGCAGTCCTGGCGGCGGGAGGCCTTCCTACAATGAGCAGTTCTTC,CASSPGGGRPSYNEQFF
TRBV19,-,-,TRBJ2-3,TGTGCCAGCCGGACGGGACTGGGCACAGATACGCAGTATTTT,CASRTGLGTDTQYF
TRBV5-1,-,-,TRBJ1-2,TGCGCCAGCAGCCGGGTGCCGGGGAACTATGGCTACACCTTC,CASSRVPGNYGYTF
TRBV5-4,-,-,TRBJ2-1,TGTGCCAGCAGCTTACAGGACAATGAGCAGTTCTTC,CASSLQDNEQFF
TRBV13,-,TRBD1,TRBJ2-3,TGTGCCAGCAGCCCAAGGGACAGGATAACAGATACGCAGTATTTT,CASSPRDRITDTQYF
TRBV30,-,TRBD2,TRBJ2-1,TGTGCCTGGAGAGCCCTAGCGGGAGGGCCAGGTGAGCAGTTCTTC,CAWRALAGGPGEQFF
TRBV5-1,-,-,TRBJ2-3,TGCGCCAGCAGCTTTACGGGAGTTATAGATACGCAGTATTTT,CASSFTGVIDTQYF
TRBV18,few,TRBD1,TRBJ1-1,TGTGCCAGCTCGATAGGACAGGGGGCGGGTACTGAAGCTTTCTTT,CASSIGQGAGTEAFF